This entry lists 17 T cell receptor beta chains sequenced from one sample in a study of blood T cell repertoires in COVID-19. TCRdb keeps only in-frame clones here, not all; method: immunoSEQ multiplex PCR. Among about 270,000 clones listed, 88% were seen once. The material sequenced was PBMCs or T cells enriched from blood (not recorded which). These receptors all stem from a woman between 50 and 59 years old who had recovered from COVID-19.

The chain joins TRBV11-3 to TRBJ2-1; 8 bases are a match to TRBD2. The CDR3 extends over 16 amino acids. Looked up from germline, CDR1 is SGHNT and CDR2 is YENEEA. J lost 0 bases, V lost 0 bases, and 1 base had no gene match. The CDR3 coding sequence is TGTGCCAGCAGCTTAGAGGGGACTAGCTCCTACAATGAGCAGTTCTTC. Translated, it gives CASSLEGTSSYNEQFF.

The V gene is TRBV28, the J gene TRBJ2-1, with 12 bases that match TRBD2. V trimming: 4 bases; J trimming: 0 bases; junction bases outside the gene matches: 4. Germline-derived CDR1 and CDR2 are MDHEN and SYDVKM. This CDR3 has 17 amino acids. CDR3 residues: CASSSGTSGYSYNEQFF. The CDR3 DNA reads as TGTGCCAGCAGTTCGGGGACTAGCGGGTACTCCTACAATGAGCAGTTCTTC.

V is TRBV6-2 or TRBV6-3 and J is TRBJ2-2, with 7 nucleotides matching TRBD2. The germline V gene has CDR1 MNHEY and CDR2 SVGEGT. The CDR3 is 16 residues long. With V trimmed by 0 bases and J by 2 bases, 3 bases remained unmatched. CDR3 amino acids: CASSYSGLLNTGELFF. CDR3 in DNA: TGTGCCAGCAGTTACTCGGGACTACTAAACACCGGGGAGCTGTTTTTT.

The chain recombines TRBV20-1 with TRBJ2-1, with D maybe TRBD2 (5 bases). V was shortened by 7 bases and J by 10 bases, with 8 bases between the two germline ends. The CDR3 has 9 amino acids. In germline, CDR1 is DFQATT, CDR2 SNEGSKA (reference sequence). CDR3 sequence reads: CSGGQEQFF. CDR3 in DNA: TGCAGTGGAGGGCAAGAGCAGTTCTTC.

The chain carries TRBV28 and TRBJ1-2, with TRBD1 matching over 8 bases. The junction had 13 bases not matched to a gene; V was cut back by 5 bases and J by 8 bases. Germline values: CDR1 MDHEN, CDR2 SYDVKM. The CDR3 contains 15 residues. CDR3 sequence reads: CASSPRGHITRGYTF. Here the CDR3 DNA reads TGTGCCAGCAGTCCCAGGGGGCACATCACTAGGGGCTACACCTTC.

This chain links TRBV3-1 (or the pseudogene TRBV3-2) with TRBJ1-1; perhaps TRBD1 as D (6 bases). CDR3 length: 13 amino acids. The germline V and J ends were trimmed by 3 bases and 5 bases, with 10 bases remaining between them. Germline V gene lookup returns CDR1 LGHDT and CDR2 YNNKEL (reference sequence). The DNA of the CDR3 is TGTGCCAGCAGCCATGGCAGGGGTACTGAAGCTTTCTTT. Amino acid sequence: CASSHGRGTEAFF.

The chain is built from TRBV28 and TRBJ2-5; 12 bases agree with TRBD2. Germline CDR1 MDHEN, CDR2 SYDVKM. J was trimmed by 5 bases and V by 3 bases; bases with no gene match: 10. CDR3 length equals 17 residues. The CDR3: CASSFETSGGWEETQYF. In nucleotides, the CDR3 is TGTGCCAGCAGTTTTGAAACTAGCGGGGGGTGGGAGGAGACCCAGTACTTC.

The genes are TRBV3-1 (or the pseudogene TRBV3-2) and TRBJ2-1, with 8 bases fitting TRBD1. Unmatched junction bases numbered 12, after V lost 2 bases and J lost 6 bases. The CDR3 runs to 17 residues. CDR1 LGHDT and CDR2 YNNKEL come from the germline V gene (reference sequence). DNA for the CDR3: TGTGCCAGCAGCCAACCCCTAGTCGGACAGGGTGGCAATGAGCAGTTCTTC. Amino acid sequence: CASSQPLVGQGGNEQFF.

J is TRBJ1-1 and V is TRBV27; the match to TRBD1 covers 7 bases. V shed 2 bases and J 5 bases; nucleotides not matched to a gene: 5. The germline CDR1 and CDR2 sequences are MNHEY and SMNVEV (reference sequence). This CDR3 contains 14 residues. The CDR3: CASSLRDRYTEAFF. The CDR3 nucleotides are TGTGCCAGCAGTTTACGGGACAGATATACTGAAGCTTTCTTT.

This clone was seen a single time. The chain uses TRBV2 and TRBJ1-5; D may be TRBD1 (6 bases). Germline values: CDR1 SNHLY, CDR2 FYNNEI. V lost 7 bases and J 3 bases, leaving 10 bases between the germline ends. This CDR3 spans 13 amino acids. The CDR3 sequence: CASTRGNNQPQHF. CDR3 sequence (DNA): TGTGCCAGCACCAGGGGAAACAATCAGCCCCAGCATTTT.

This chain links TRBV24-1 with TRBJ2-1, with 9 bases identical to TRBD2. The CDR3 is 14 amino acids. Per germline, CDR1 KGHDR and CDR2 SFDVKD. V was pared by 4 bases and J by 6 bases, with 3 bases of the junction left unmatched. CDR3 sequence reads: CATSDSGRPNEQFF. Here the CDR3 DNA reads TGTGCCACCAGTGACAGCGGGAGGCCCAATGAGCAGTTCTTC.

The chain recombines TRBV28 with TRBJ2-7; 10 bases match TRBD1. V shed 5 bases, J shed 5 bases, and the junction held 12 bases outside the gene matches. Germline assignment: CDR1 MDHEN and CDR2 SYDVKM. This CDR3 comprises 16 residues. The CDR3 coding sequence is TGTGCCAGCAGTGACCCGACAGGGGGCGTAACCCACGAGCAGTACTTC. It codes for CASSDPTGGVTHEQYF.

This clone was recorded a few times. The rearrangement links TRBV19 to TRBJ2-7; tentatively, D is TRBD2 (6 bases). Looked up from germline, CDR1 is LNHDA and CDR2 is SQIVND (reference sequence). The CDR3 is 14 residues long. The V end was cut by 3 bases, the J end by 2 bases, with 11 bases between. CDR3 DNA: TGTGCCAGTAGTATGCGGGGTCAAACCTACGAGCAGTACTTC. It codes for CASSMRGQTYEQYF.

The chain has TRBV19 and TRBJ2-3; TRBD2 might be the D (5 bases). This CDR3 spans 15 amino acids. V lost 1 base to trimming and J lost 3 bases, with 11 bases between them. The germline V gene has CDR1 LNHDA and CDR2 SQIVND (reference sequence). In DNA form, the CDR3 reads TGTGCCAGTAGTATAGCGGGAATTAGGACAGATACGCAGTATTTT. Translating gives CASSIAGIRTDTQYF.

This chain uses TRBV7-2 with TRBJ1-1, with D possibly TRBD1 on 5 matching bases. V shed 1 base and J shed 10 bases, with 16 bases lying between them. Looked up from germline, CDR1 is SGHTA and CDR2 is FQGNSA. The CDR3 spans 14 residues. The chain's CDR3 is CASSLVGTEGRAFF. The CDR3 coding sequence is TGTGCCAGCAGCTTAGTCGGCACGGAGGGGAGAGCTTTCTTT. Looking up the rest from reference TRBV7-2 and TRBJ1-1 gives the full variable domain: GAGVSQSPSNKVTEKGKDVELRCDPISGHTALYWYRQSLGQGLEFLIYFQGNSAPDKSGLPSDRFSAERTGGSVSTLTIQRTQQEDSAVYLCASSLVGTEGRAFFGQGTRLTVV.

The V and J genes are TRBV30 and TRBJ1-1; 8 bases are a match to TRBD1. After removal of 5 bases from V and 11 bases from J, the junction contained 16 bases not matched to a gene. This CDR3 has 14 residues. CDR1 is GTSNPN, CDR2 SVGIG, per germline (reference sequence). CDR3 region: CAWGLAAQGAFAFF. CDR3 sequence (DNA): TGTGCCTGGGGTCTCGCCGCGCAGGGGGCATTCGCTTTCTTT. Together with reference TRBV30 and TRBJ1-1, the CDR3 gives the full variable domain: SQTIHQWPATLVQPVGSPLSLECTVEGTSNPNLYWYRQAAGRGLQLLFYSVGIGQISSEVPQNLSASRPQDRQFILSSKKLLLSDSGFYLCAWGLAAQGAFAFFGQGTRLTVV.

The V gene is TRBV25-1, the J gene TRBJ1-2; TRBD1 matches at 10 bases. Trimming took 3 bases from V and 4 from J; bases not matched to a gene: 8. Per germline, CDR1 MGHDK and CDR2 SYGVNS. The CDR3 is 16 residues long. CDR3 in amino acids: CASSDTGTGVSYGYTF. The CDR3 DNA follows: TGTGCCAGCAGTGACACCGGGACAGGGGTCAGCTATGGCTACACCTTC.